Shown below are 31 T cell receptor beta chains from a single sample sequenced in a study of cytotoxic CD8 clonotypes in ibrutinib-treated CLL. Using immunoSEQ multiplex PCR, the repertoire was profiled, and TCRdb retains in-frame clones only, with some absent. The sample contains around 250,000 clones, under 75% of which appear only once. This material consisted of PBMCs, taken after 24 months of ibrutinib treatment. The receptor set was obtained from a human donor with chronic lymphocytic leukemia.

V gene TRBV5-1 combines with J gene TRBJ1-4; tentative D call: TRBD1 (5 bases). The ends were cut back, 4 bases at V and 7 bases at J, with 5 bases in the middle. The CDR3 loop spans 11 amino acids. Germline V gene sequence: CDR1 SGHRS, CDR2 YFSETQ. The CDR3 bases are TGCGCCAGCAGCCAGGGTGAAAAACTGTTTTTT. Its protein product is CASSQGEKLFF.

This clone was counted between two and nine times. This chain links TRBV9 with TRBJ2-2, with D possibly TRBD1 on 5 matching bases. This CDR3 contains 13 residues. V lost 5 bases and J lost 5, with 10 bases in between. Germline V gene lookup returns CDR1 SGDLS and CDR2 YYNGEE. In DNA form, the CDR3 reads TGTGCCAGCAGTGCAGGGTTTACCGGGGAGCTGTTTTTT. Its translation: CASSAGFTGELFF.

This clone was observed once. This chain links TRBV5-4 with TRBJ2-3; D gene unclear. The germline V gene encodes CDR1 SGHNT and CDR2 YYREEE (reference sequence). This CDR3 spans 15 amino acids. V was trimmed by 0 bases and J by 0 bases, leaving 8 bases between them. The DNA for the CDR3 is TGTGCCAGCAGCTTGGGGGGTCTCAGCACAGATACGCAGTATTTT. Translating gives CASSLGGLSTDTQYF.

This clone was seen once. CDR3 residues: CASSALLLAIPGELFF. The CDR3, as DNA: TGTGCCAGCAGCGCGTTATTGCTAGCGATTCCCGGGGAGCTGTTTTTT. The chain joins TRBV9 to TRBJ2-2; D is perhaps TRBD2 (6 bases). Trimming removed 3 bases from V and 6 bases from J, with 18 bases in between. Germline CDR1 and CDR2: SGDLS and YYNGEE. The CDR3 length is 16 residues.

V gene TRBV6-5 combines with J gene TRBJ2-3, with 8 bases that match TRBD2. With V trimmed by 8 bases and J by 4 bases, 2 bases remained unmatched. This CDR3 region has 12 residues. In germline, CDR1 is MNHEY, CDR2 SVGAGI. In DNA form, the CDR3 reads TGTGCCAGCTCCGGGAGGGCAGATACGCAGTATTTT. This sequence encodes CASSGRADTQYF.

A word on this clone: One junction end disagrees with the germline gene, perhaps due to a read error. The V and J genes are TRBV6-6 and TRBJ2-7, with D perhaps matching TRBD2 (6 bases). The CDR3 sequence is 12 residues long. Germline CDR1 and CDR2: MNHNY and SVGAGI (reference sequence). The CDR3 DNA reads as TGTGCCAGCAACCGGGACTCCCACGAGCAGTACTTC. Amino acids: CASNRDSHEQYF.

A few counts support this clone. The junction departs from the called germline gene at one end, perhaps through a read error. The chain has TRBV7-7 and TRBJ1-1; D is ambiguous. CDR1 SSHAT and CDR2 FNYEAQ come from the germline V gene (reference sequence). The CDR3 sequence is 13 residues long. CDR3 in DNA: TGTGCTAGCAGCTCCGCAGAGAACACTGAAGCTTTCTTT. As protein: CASSSAENTEAFF.

This rearrangement joins TRBV19 to TRBJ2-2; TRBD2 agrees at 13 bases. The CDR3 totals 17 residues. The ends lost 4 bases at V and 9 bases at J; junction bases unmatched: 11. Germline V gene data show CDR1 as LNHDA and CDR2 as SQIVND (reference sequence). The CDR3 is CASSTGLAGALGRELFF. The CDR3, as DNA: TGTGCCAGTAGTACTGGACTAGCGGGAGCTTTGGGCCGGGAGCTGTTTTTT.

The chain is built from TRBV9 and TRBJ1-1; tentative D call: TRBD1 (5 bases). This CDR3 comprises 13 residues. V was trimmed by 0 bases and J by 10 bases, leaving 13 bases between them. Germline CDR1 SGDLS, CDR2 YYNGEE. The CDR3 sequence: CASSVEVGGRAFF. CDR3 sequence (DNA): TGTGCCAGCAGCGTAGAGGTGGGGGGTCGAGCTTTCTTT.

This clone was seen a handful of times. The chain has TRBV28 and TRBJ1-2; D gene uncertain. The CDR3 consists of 13 residues. CDR1 and CDR2 (germline): MDHEN, SYDVKM. V lost 4 bases, J lost 0 bases, and 6 bases lay in between. The CDR3 spells CASSYQTNYGYTF. The CDR3 bases are TGTGCCAGCAGTTACCAGACTAACTATGGCTACACCTTC.

This clone has only a few counts. This rearrangement joins TRBV4-3 to TRBJ2-7, with TRBD1 identical over 9 bases. The J segment lost 0 bases and the V segment lost 2 bases, leaving 8 bases of the junction unmatched. Germline values: CDR1 LGHNA, CDR2 YSLEER. There are 17 residues in the CDR3. The chain's CDR3 is CASSQRLGTGSSYEQYF. CDR3 DNA: TGCGCCAGCAGCCAAAGGTTGGGGACAGGGAGCTCCTACGAGCAGTACTTC.

This clone was found a few times. The chain uses TRBV5-1 and TRBJ1-2; D might be TRBD1 (5 bases). V shed 4 bases and J shed 5 bases, with 12 bases lying between them. This CDR3 is 13 amino acids long. Germline values: CDR1 SGHRS, CDR2 YFSETQ. The CDR3 coding sequence is TGCGCCAGCAGCCGGCTAGGGGAGTATGGCTACACCTTC. As protein: CASSRLGEYGYTF.

The chain recombines TRBV4-2 with TRBJ2-5, with TRBD2 identical over 16 bases. V shed 5 bases and J 3 bases; nucleotides not matched to a gene: 12. CDR1 and CDR2 from the germline V gene are LGHNA and YNFKEQ. CDR3 size: 19 residues. For the CDR3, the DNA is TGTGCCAGCAGCGAAACCCCGGGACTAGCGGGAGGGCCAAAAGAGACCCAGTACTTC. Amino acids: CASSETPGLAGGPKETQYF.

This sequence joins TRBV7-9 and TRBJ2-7; 8 positions match TRBD2. Germline-derived CDR1 and CDR2 are SEHNR and FQNEAQ (reference sequence). The CDR3 sequence is 15 residues long. The J segment lost 4 bases and the V segment lost 7 bases, leaving 12 bases of the junction unmatched. CDR3: CASNRPAGDKYEQYF. The CDR3 coding sequence is TGTGCCAGCAACCGTCCAGCGGGAGATAAGTACGAGCAGTACTTC.

The chain recombines TRBV9 with TRBJ2-5; D ambiguous. In germline, CDR1 is SGDLS, CDR2 YYNGEE. The CDR3 is 13 amino acids. V lost 5 bases to trimming and J lost 5 bases, with 13 bases between them. The DNA for the CDR3 is TGTGCCAGCAGTAGGGAATTGGGGGAGACCCAGTACTTC. Translating gives CASSRELGETQYF.

In its sample, this clone was seen once. The V call is TRBV29-1, the J call TRBJ2-7; a weak D match, TRBD2 (5 bases). Trimming pared 7 bases from V and 0 bases from J, leaving 13 bases between. This CDR3 comprises 13 residues. Germline-derived CDR1 and CDR2 are SQVTM and ANQGSEA. CDR3 nucleotides: TGCAGCGCCGGAGGTTTGGCCTCCTACGAGCAGTACTTC. The encoded protein is CSAGGLASYEQYF.

This clone has more than one count but fewer than ten. The chain joins TRBV7-3 to TRBJ2-3; D is perhaps TRBD1 (6 bases). V was pared by 5 bases and J by 3 bases, with 6 bases between. This CDR3 region has 12 residues. Germline assignment: CDR1 SGHTA and CDR2 FQGTGA. The chain's CDR3 is CASSGQTDTQYF. In nucleotides, the CDR3 is TGTGCCAGCAGCGGACAGACAGATACGCAGTATTTT.

DNA of the CDR3: TGTGCCAGCAGTTTAGAGGGCCGCCCCTCGTACTTC. It encodes CASSLEGRPSYF. The V call is TRBV28, the J call TRBJ2-7; TRBD2 is a possible D gene (5 bases). Germline loops: CDR1 MDHEN, CDR2 SYDVKM. This CDR3 comprises 12 residues. The ends were cut back, 2 bases at V and 12 bases at J, with 14 bases in the middle.

The chain links TRBV19 to TRBJ2-3, with D possibly being TRBD1 or TRBD2 (6 bases each). CDR3 size: 15 residues. CDR1 and CDR2 from the germline V gene are LNHDA and SQIVND (reference sequence). V lost 7 bases and J lost 2, with 16 bases in between. The DNA of the CDR3 is TGTGCCAGTACCCCACCGGGGGCAAACACAGATACGCAGTATTTT. Protein sequence: CASTPPGANTDTQYF.

The rearrangement links TRBV6-6 to TRBJ2-1, with no clear D. The germline CDR1 and CDR2 sequences are MNHNY and SVGAGI (reference sequence). The CDR3 covers 12 residues. V was shortened by 5 bases and J by 4 bases, with 6 bases between the two germline ends. CDR3 amino acids: CASSTLYNEQFF. CDR3 bases: TGTGCCAGCAGTACTTTATACAATGAGCAGTTCTTC.

The chain combines TRBV5-1 with TRBJ1-4; D might be TRBD1 (5 bases). V was shortened by 4 bases and J by 5 bases, with 18 bases between the two germline ends. Germline CDR1 and CDR2: SGHRS and YFSETQ. The length of the CDR3 is 16 residues. CDR3 DNA sequence: TGCGCCAGCAGCCAGGATTTTAGGGACTTCAATGAAAAACTGTTTTTT. This encodes CASSQDFRDFNEKLFF.

The V gene is TRBV4-2, the J gene TRBJ2-3; D not resolved. V shed 2 bases and J shed 2 bases, with 11 bases lying between them. From germline, CDR1 is LGHNA and CDR2 YNFKEQ. This CDR3 has 15 residues. CDR3 in amino acids: CASSQLGTPTDTQYF. The CDR3 DNA reads as TGTGCCAGCAGCCAACTCGGAACCCCCACAGATACGCAGTATTTT.

The V gene is TRBV7-9, the J gene TRBJ2-1; a possible D gene is TRBD1 (6 bases). Germline loops: CDR1 SEHNR, CDR2 FQNEAQ (reference sequence). CDR3 size: 16 residues. Trimming took 5 bases from V and 7 from J, leaving 21 bases between them. The CDR3 here is CASSPEAGARWNEQFF. The CDR3 DNA follows: TGTGCCAGCAGCCCGGAGGCAGGGGCCCGGTGGAATGAGCAGTTCTTC. The whole variable domain, remainder taken from reference TRBV7-9 and TRBJ2-1, is DTGVSQNPRHKITKRGQNVTFRCDPISEHNRLYWYRQTLGQGPEFLTYFQNEAQLEKSRLLSDRFSAERPKGSFSTLEIQRTEQGDSAMYLCASSPEAGARWNEQFFGPGTRLTVL.

The rearrangement joins TRBV18 to TRBJ2-1; 7 nucleotides line up with TRBD1. The germline CDR1 and CDR2 sequences are KGHSH and LQKENI. The CDR3 contains 16 residues. With V trimmed by 0 bases and J by 8 bases, 10 bases remained unmatched. In DNA form, the CDR3 reads TGTGCCAGCTCACCACCGTCGGTGGCAGGGGGTTATGAGCAGTTCTTC. This encodes CASSPPSVAGGYEQFF.

The chain is built from TRBV5-1 and TRBJ2-1; TRBD2 is a possible D gene (6 bases). The CDR3 loop spans 15 amino acids. Germline CDR1 is SGHRS and CDR2 is YFSETQ. V lost 0 bases, J lost 10 bases, and 17 bases lay in between. CDR3 amino acids: CASSLDRAGAGEQFF. Here the CDR3 DNA reads TGCGCCAGCAGCTTGGATCGAGCGGGTGCCGGGGAGCAGTTCTTC.

This clone was seen a few times. The rearrangement uses TRBV9 and TRBJ1-2, with D unclear. Germline V gives CDR1 SGDLS, CDR2 YYNGEE. V shed 0 bases and J shed 2 bases, with 11 bases lying between them. CDR3 length: 15 amino acids. CDR3 residues: CASSVEGSPNYGYTF. In nucleotides, the CDR3 is TGTGCCAGCAGCGTAGAGGGCAGCCCCAACTATGGCTACACCTTC.

This chain joins TRBV19 and TRBJ1-5; D uncertain. Trimming left V 11 bases short and J 3 bases short, with 14 bases between. The CDR3 sequence is 13 residues long. Germline CDR1 LNHDA, CDR2 SQIVND (reference sequence). CDR3 DNA sequence: TGTGCCGGCTCCTACAGCCCCAATCAGCCCCAGCATTTT. This codes for CAGSYSPNQPQHF.

With respect to this clone: The junction shows a germline mismatch at one end, possibly a read error. The chain's CDR3 is CASSLEAAYEQYF. Written as DNA, the CDR3 is TGTGCTAGCAGCTTAGAGGCCGCCTACGAGCAGTACTTC. The chain carries TRBV7-7 and TRBJ2-7; no reliable D call. The CDR3 has 13 residues. Germline V gives CDR1 SSHAT, CDR2 FNYEAQ (reference sequence).

A remark on this clone: This same CDR3 is encoded by further DNA sequences in the sample. V is TRBV29-1 and J is TRBJ1-5; unclear D gene. The V gene lost 4 bases and the J gene lost 4 bases, with 11 bases spanning the gap. There are 13 residues in the CDR3. CDR1 is SQVTM, CDR2 ANQGSEA, per germline. CDR3 protein: CSVGGGSNQPQHF. In DNA, the CDR3 is TGCAGCGTTGGGGGAGGGTCAAATCAGCCCCAGCATTTT.

V gene TRBV7-3 combines with J gene TRBJ2-1; D assignment may be TRBD1 or TRBD2 (5 bases each). Germline loops: CDR1 SGHTA, CDR2 FQGTGA. There are 14 residues in the CDR3. V was cut by 2 bases and J by 3 bases, with 8 bases left in between. The CDR3 region has the DNA TGTGCCAGCAGCTTAGGGACGATCTACAATGAGCAGTTCTTC. Protein sequence: CASSLGTIYNEQFF.

This clone was counted only a few times. V gene TRBV7-9 combines with J gene TRBJ1-1, with 7 bases aligning to TRBD1. V shed 6 bases and J 1 base; nucleotides not matched to a gene: 11. The CDR3 has 16 residues. Germline V gene lookup returns CDR1 SEHNR and CDR2 FQNEAQ (reference sequence). CDR3 DNA: TGTGCCAGCAGGGAGACAGGGAGAGAAGGGAACACTGAAGCTTTCTTT. This translates into CASRETGREGNTEAFF.